The T cell receptor beta chain under discussion was sequenced for a study of shared clonotypes between healthy human individuals. TCRdb keeps only in-frame clones here, not all; method: immunoSEQ multiplex PCR. The repertoire has 1,500,000 or so clones, more than 95% of them found once; the top ten carry about 1%. This clone showed up just once. Germline CDR1 MNHEY, CDR2 SVGAGI. The CDR3 sequence is 13 residues long. The V gene lost 5 bases and the J gene lost 1 base, with 8 bases spanning the gap. This chain links TRBV6-5 with TRBJ1-1; D not certain. The sample was naive CD4+ T cells sorted from blood. The subset: CD45RA+ positively selected. The sequence was collected from a young man in good health. The CDR3 nucleotides read TGTGCCAGCAGTAATACCGAGAACACTGAAGCTTTCTTT. Its translation: CASSNTENTEAFF.